This T cell receptor beta chain was profiled in a study of graft-versus-host responses after intestinal transplantation. Study results and caveats: Allografts carried high graft-versus-host to host-versus-graft clonal ratios in patients having graft-donor T cell macrochimerism. Some GvH clones were seen earlier in gut or blood, suggesting intestinal origin.

A word on this clone: Its antigen remains unidentified.

Trimming removed 2 bases from V and 6 bases from J, with 10 bases in between. CDR1 and CDR2 from the germline V gene are MNHEY and SMNVEV (reference sequence). This CDR3 spans 13 amino acids. Sequencing used immunoSEQ multiplex PCR; TCRdb keeps in-frame clones, though not all of them. The repertoire has tens of thousands of clones, about 95% of them found once; the top ten carry around 0.23%. This sequence was found in a human donor who was the organ donor for an intestinal transplant. The chain links TRBV27 to TRBJ1-2; tentatively, D is TRBD1 (5 bases). Material: unstimulated CD8+ T cells sorted from spleen or lymph node cells, obtained before transplant. This chain's CDR3 is CASSLGAHNGYTF. The CDR3 DNA follows: TGTGCCAGCAGTTTAGGGGCACACAATGGCTACACCTTC.